A selection of T cell receptor beta chains follows, all from one sample in a study of T cells in Graves' hyperthyroidism and ophthalmopathy. In TCRdb, the multiplex PCR reads were re-called with MiXCR into one record per CDR3 protein. Here the sample spans some 700,000 distinct CDR3 sequences, 15% to 20% being singletons. The sample comprised blood. These TCRs come from a man aged 50-59 years with Graves' hyperthyroidism. CDR3s include the opening cysteine and the closing phenylalanine or tryptophan. D genes are given only for firm matches. Size is omitted from some rows. Given values are once, few, many or a class for expanded clones.

>NA|NA|TRBJ2-7|TRBV9|15
CASSPGGNSNYEQYF
TGTGCCAGCAGCCCGGGTGGGAACAGCAACTACGAGCAGTACTTC
>NA|NA|TRBJ2-1|TRBV6-4|15
CASSDRQSSYNEQFF
TGTGCCAGCAGTGACAGGCAGAGCTCCTACAATGAGCAGTTCTTC
>TRBD1|many|TRBJ1-2|TRBV28|14
CASSEGQSIYGYTF
TGTGCCAGCAGTGAGGGACAGTCTATCTATGGCTACACCTTC
>TRBD1|many|TRBJ2-7|TRBV5-1|14
CASSLESQGDEQYF
TGCGCCAGCAGCTTGGAGAGTCAGGGGGACGAGCAGTACTTC
>NA|NA|TRBJ2-3|TRBV29-1|12
CSVEFSTDTQYF
TGCAGCGTTGAATTCAGCACAGATACGCAGTATTTT
>NA|NA|TRBJ1-1|TRBV9|18
CASSPTQGRTLRDTEAFF
TGTGCCAGCAGCCCCACACAGGGTAGGACTTTGAGGGACACTGAAGCTTTCTTT
>NA|NA|TRBJ2-5|TRBV9|13
CASSGVGSETQYF
TGTGCCAGCAGCGGGGTAGGTTCGGAGACCCAGTACTTC
>TRBD1|NA|TRBJ1-6|TRBV11-1|14
CASSFSDRASPLHF
TGTGCCAGCAGCTTCTCAGACAGGGCTTCACCCCTCCACTTT
>NA|NA|TRBJ2-1|TRBV29-1|13
CSVEPQNNNEQFF
TGCAGCGTTGAGCCCCAGAATAACAATGAGCAGTTCTTC
>NA|NA|TRBJ1-1|TRBV20-1|12
CSARGPGTEAFF
TGCAGTGCTAGAGGGCCGGGAACTGAAGCTTTCTTT
>NA|many|TRBJ2-5|TRBV5-1|14
CASSLQDPKETQYF
TGCGCCAGCAGCCTCCAGGACCCTAAAGAGACCCAGTACTTC
>NA|many|TRBJ2-7|TRBV19|14
CATKAQPRSSEQYF
TGTGCCACCAAGGCCCAACCTCGGAGCTCCGAGCAGTACTTC
>TRBD2|many|TRBJ2-1|TRBV2|14
CASSPLPSGSSRFF
TGTGCCAGCAGCCCCCTGCCTAGCGGATCCTCGAGGTTCTTC
>NA|many|TRBJ2-3|TRBV12-3/TRBV12-4|15
CASRGDGTVTDTQYF
TGTGCCAGCCGGGGGGACGGGACAGTCACAGATACGCAGTATTTT
>NA|many|TRBJ2-3|TRBV18|14
CASAVRDWTDTQYF
TGTGCCAGCGCAGTCCGGGACTGGACAGATACGCAGTATTTT
>TRBD2|NA|TRBJ2-1|TRBV6-1|15
CASRMGLATYNEQFF
TGTGCCAGCAGAATGGGACTAGCTACCTACAATGAGCAGTTCTTC
>NA|NA|TRBJ1-5|TRBV19|17
CASSPTRGGFSNQPQHF
TGTGCCAGTAGTCCCACCCGGGGGGGCTTCAGCAATCAGCCCCAGCATTTT
>NA|few|TRBJ2-5|TRBV3-1|13
CASSQGVGETQYF
TGTGCCAGCAGCCAAGGGGTCGGGGAGACCCAGTACTTC
>NA|NA|TRBJ1-2|TRBV6-2/TRBV6-3|11
CASSYSTGYTF
TGTGCCAGCAGTTACTCGACGGGCTACACCTTC
>TRBD2|NA|TRBJ2-1|TRBV9|15
CASSPGLAVYNGQFF
TGTGCCAGCAGCCCGGGACTAGCGGTATACAATGGGCAGTTCTTC
>NA|few|TRBJ1-2|TRBV6-1|13
CASSGLTNYGYTF
TGTGCCAGCTCGGGGTTAACTAACTATGGCTACACCTTC
>TRBD1|many|TRBJ2-5|TRBV5-1|14
CASSFQGAAETQYF
TGCGCCAGCAGCTTCCAGGGGGCGGCGGAGACCCAGTACTTC
>NA|NA|TRBJ1-1|TRBV27|15
CASSFSGAANTEAFF
TGTGCCAGCAGTTTTTCAGGGGCGGCGAACACTGAAGCTTTCTTT
>NA|few|TRBJ2-5|TRBV7-9|13
CASSPRLRETQYF
TGTGCCAGCAGTCCTAGGTTGAGAGAGACCCAGTACTTC
>NA|NA|TRBJ1-2|TRBV24-1|14
CATSEKDRNYGYTF
TGTGCCACCAGTGAAAAGGACAGAAACTATGGCTACACCTTC
>TRBD2|many|TRBJ2-3|TRBV7-8|16
CASSPQRGRITDTQYF
TGTGCCAGCAGCCCCCAGCGGGGTCGGATCACAGATACGCAGTATTTT
>NA|few|TRBJ2-7|TRBV6-2/TRBV6-3|16
CASSYYSAGSSYEQYF
TGTGCCAGCAGTTACTACTCGGCGGGGTCCTCCTACGAGCAGTACTTC
>TRBD2|few|TRBJ2-1|TRBV4-1|14
CASSQGLAGPLRLF
TGCGCCAGCAGCCAAGGTCTAGCGGGACCCTTGCGTCTCTTC
>NA|many|TRBJ2-3|TRBV2|14
CASRRDSSTDTQYF
TGTGCCAGCAGGCGGGACAGTAGCACAGATACGCAGTATTTT
>TRBD2|many|TRBJ2-1|TRBV27|14
CASRTGPGGVEQFF
TGTGCCAGCAGGACTGGACCGGGAGGGGTTGAGCAGTTCTTC
>NA|many|TRBJ2-5|TRBV11-2|14
CASSSQTGQETQYF
TGTGCCAGCAGCTCACAGACAGGTCAAGAGACCCAGTACTTC
>NA|NA|TRBJ2-1|TRBV9|16
CASSFSGRGYNNEQFF
TGTGCCAGCAGCTTCTCGGGGAGGGGGTATAACAATGAGCAGTTCTTC
>NA|NA|TRBJ2-7|TRBV28|11
CASSHRDAQYF
TGTGCCAGCAGCCACAGGGATGCGCAGTACTTC
>NA|few|TRBJ2-7|TRBV19|16
CASSTGQGGIPYEQYF
TGTGCCAGTAGTACCGGACAGGGAGGGATTCCCTACGAGCAGTACTTC
>NA|NA|TRBJ1-5|TRBV28|14
CASRPGTAGQPQHF
TGTGCCAGCAGACCCGGGACGGCGGGTCAGCCCCAGCATTTT
>TRBD1|NA|TRBJ2-7|TRBV10-3|15
CAISGTGTGHYEQYF
TGTGCCATCAGTGGAACCGGGACAGGTCACTACGAGCAGTACTTC
>NA|many|TRBJ2-1|TRBV2|13
CASSARRYNEQFF
TGTGCCAGCAGTGCTCGGAGATACAATGAGCAGTTCTTC
>NA|NA|TRBJ2-4|TRBV4-1|17
CASSQPSSGTAKNIQYF
TGCGCCAGCAGCCAGCCATCCAGCGGAACAGCCAAAAACATTCAGTACTTC
>NA|many|TRBJ2-2|TRBV10-3|17
CAISDPQVGHYTGELFF
TGTGCCATCAGTGATCCGCAAGTGGGACACTACACCGGGGAGCTGTTTTTT
>TRBD1|many|TRBJ2-5|TRBV27|21
CASSFFTHDLGPGQCQETQYF
TGTGCCAGCAGTTTCTTCACGCACGACCTTGGCCCGGGACAGTGCCAAGAGACCCAGTACTTC
>NA|NA|TRBJ1-1|TRBV18|16
CASSQTGARGNTEAFF
TGTGCCAGCTCCCAGACAGGAGCTCGAGGGAACACTGAAGCTTTCTTT
>NA|many|TRBJ1-2|TRBV28|15
CASNPGQDTNYGYTF
TGTGCCAGCAACCCAGGACAAGATACTAACTATGGCTACACCTTC
>TRBD2|few|TRBJ2-3|TRBV9|16
CASTPGVAGESDTQYF
TGTGCCAGCACCCCAGGGGTAGCGGGAGAGTCGGATACGCAGTATTTT
>NA|NA|TRBJ1-2|TRBV25-1|13
CASSQTFTYGYTF
TGTGCCAGCAGTCAGACATTTACCTATGGCTACACCTTC
>NA|many|TRBJ2-2|TRBV30|13
CAWTGLRTGELFF
TGTGCCTGGACCGGTCTTAGGACCGGGGAGCTGTTTTTT
>NA|NA|TRBJ2-1|TRBV9|15
CASSPDYQDYNEQFF
TGTGCCAGCAGCCCCGACTACCAAGATTACAATGAGCAGTTCTTC
>TRBD1|NA|TRBJ1-2|TRBV7-2|14
CASSSGQGSEGYTF
TGTGCCAGCAGCTCAGGACAGGGGTCGGAAGGCTACACCTTC
>NA|many|TRBJ2-2|TRBV7-3|15
CASSDIGGREGELFF
TGTGCCAGCAGCGATATAGGTGGCAGAGAAGGGGAGCTGTTTTTT
>TRBD2|NA|TRBJ2-5|TRBV20-1|18
CSASRVKTSGAYQETQYF
TGCAGTGCCAGTCGGGTAAAAACTAGCGGAGCCTACCAAGAGACCCAGTACTTC
>TRBD2|NA|TRBJ2-3|TRBV7-9|18
CASSARLAGGPGTDTQYF
TGTGCCAGCAGCGCCCGACTAGCGGGAGGGCCGGGCACAGATACGCAGTATTTT